This TCR beta chain was sequenced during a study of T-cell memory formation after mild COVID-19. Broader study findings: The finding that pre-infection memory included some responding clones suggested that cross-reactive memory joined.

TCRdb processed the 5' RACE reads anew with MiXCR; each CDR3 protein has one entry. The sample consists of fewer than 250,000 distinct CDR3 sequences, 15% to 20% of them appearing once. Germline V gene data show CDR1 as DFQATT and CDR2 as SNEGSKA (reference sequence). The V and J ends lost 2 bases and 5 bases respectively, with 7 bases between them. CDR3 size: 12 residues. Regarding this clonotype: Antigen: not known.

This chain uses TRBV20-1 with TRBJ1-5; D is possibly TRBD1 (5 bases). The TCR was taken from an adult woman who had mild COVID-19 (a few samples of this study predate the infection). Cell type and time point are not known. Material for sequencing was PBMCs or a T cell subset sorted from them (not recorded which). The CDR3 DNA is TGCAGTGCTAGACAGGGAGATCAGCCCCAGCATTTT. It yields the protein CSARQGDQPQHF.